This T cell receptor beta chain was sequenced during a study of T cells after yellow fever vaccination (dated by TCRdb to between 2018 and 2021). In terms of the full investigation: Libraries from fractions with low cell numbers were prepared with the SMART-Seq v4 Ultra Low Input RNA kit. To follow T-cell clones before and after both primary and booster YFV17D yellow fever vaccination, bulk TCR alpha and beta repertoires underwent longitudinal sequencing. Two healthy male donors, one aged 18 to 30 and one aged 30 to 40 years, were included in the cohort. Blood was drawn at multiple timepoints before and after primary and secondary immunization, with bulk PBMC replicates and cell subsets isolated. Overall study results and their limits: Most clones expanded after primary vaccination (around 96% of CD4 and around 88% of CD8) were re-detected after the booster, suggesting that broad memory maintenance occurred. The secondary T-cell response was found to be weaker but faster than the primary response, with a peak reached on day 5 rather than on day 15. A small fraction of clonotypes appeared in both the CD4 and CD8 compartments, likely as a result of convergent recombination. Because abundant contaminating clonotypes from the bulk population could be contained in FACS-sorted repertoires, computational filtering was required. The study included only a couple of donors, which limits how far the findings can be generalized.

There are 17 amino acids in the CDR3, from cysteine to phenylalanine inclusive. Left in the record is the CDR3 DNA by itself, 51 bases read in frame from the first base. At the junction V is shortened by 5 bases and J by 0 bases, with 17 bases in between. The germline V gene sets CDR1 to MNHEY and CDR2 to SVGAGI. Note on this clonotype: Its antigen is still unknown. Per-base qualities were not stored, and no clone one base away is much larger.

This sample was sequenced with an Illumina NovaSeq 6000. TCR cDNA was synthesized by 5'RACE template switching, through which a universal primer site and unique molecular identifiers were introduced. Priming for cDNA synthesis came from both the TCR alpha and TCR beta constant segments. Library amplification involved two PCR steps, and the second step added sample barcodes and sequencing adapters. Sequencing of the libraries was done on either Illumina HiSeq 2500 (2x100 bp) or NovaSeq (2x150 bp). The authors' analysis ran thus. MIGEC handled demultiplexing of reads and collapsing into UMI consensus sequences, while MiXCR performed V(D)J alignment. Vaccine-responding clonotypes were identified with edgeR using replicate PBMC samples, with FDR below 0.01 and a log2 fold change above 5 up to day 15 being required. Each bulk clonotype was labeled CD4 or CD8 based on which sequenced repertoire, CD4 or CD8, contained the clonotype at higher abundance. Using fastp at Q25 and MiXCR, TCRdb reprocessed the public reads and kept productive beta chains. Rows with one shared CDR3 protein collapse into an entry with the most common genes and DNA. The V and J calls were not made by the authors but by TCRdb's processing. The sample table lists some 260,000 distinct CDR3 sequences, about 5.2% of them with a count of one. The ten largest clones represent roughly 3.4% of the sample.

The sample's treatment or condition label, decoded: live attenuated yellow fever vaccine strain. PBMCs were isolated from peripheral blood using a standard Ficoll-Paque protocol. Dynabeads CD4 and CD8 positive selection kits were used to isolate CD4 and CD8 T-cell fractions. RNA was extracted with TriZol from bulk PBMCs, CD4 and CD8 fractions, and dextramer-positive and dextramer-negative fractions. This TCR was recovered from a man aged 18 to 29 who received the YFV17D yellow fever vaccine. Specimen: CD4+ T cells sorted from PBMCs, collected on the day of the yellow fever booster vaccination. This receptor chain uses TRBV6-5 and TRBJ2-1, and the D gene may be TRBD1, 5 bases matching. The CDR3 region: CASSNLFGASSYNEQFF. The nucleotides are TGTGCCAGCAGTAATCTCTTTGGGGCCAGCTCCTACAATGAGCAGTTCTTC.